This is a list of T cell receptor beta chains from one sample in a study of blood T cell repertoires in COVID-19. This table comes from immunoSEQ multiplex PCR, and its TCRdb copy is limited to in-frame clones, with some not included. Of 190,000 or so clones listed, 75% to 90% are singletons. What was sequenced was PBMCs or T cells enriched from blood (not recorded which). These receptors originate from a man aged 35 to 55 who had recovered from COVID-19. CDR3s leave out the opening cysteine and the closing phenylalanine or tryptophan. Each record gives: V gene, CDR3 length, J gene, CDR3 protein.

TRBV24-1	13	TRBJ2-1	ATSGGKLAGNEQF
TRBV11-2	14	TRBJ2-3	ASSPRTSGITDTQY
TRBV19	12	TRBJ2-7	ASSTYRDSPEQY
TRBV30	16	TRBJ2-6	AWSVVRGVISGANVLT
TRBV3-1/TRBV3-2	11	TRBJ1-2	ASSQADRAGYT
TRBV9	12	TRBJ1-2	ASSVARGGYGYT
TRBV5-6	11	TRBJ1-5	ASTHGNNQPQH
TRBV5-1	11	TRBJ1-6	ASSLSGDLTLH
TRBV7-9	13	TRBJ1-6	ASSLSTGVNSPLH
TRBV5-8	12	TRBJ1-5	ASSLRGHDQPQH
TRBV3-1/TRBV3-2	16	TRBJ2-3	ASGFLPRLAGAIDTQY
TRBV7-8	13	TRBJ1-1	ASSPQGARNTEAF
TRBV19	14	TRBJ2-3	ASSRALAGGTDTQY
TRBV5-1	12	TRBJ2-2	ASIPGGDTGELF
TRBV19	14	TRBJ2-3	ASTLTSLRPTDTQY
TRBV24-1	13	TRBJ2-7	ATSATTGSPYEQY
TRBV10-1	13	TRBJ2-3	ASSPTGVYTDTQY
TRBV6-4	13	TRBJ1-1	ASRPDRGFGTEAF
TRBV9	12	TRBJ1-2	ASSATGNNYGYT
TRBV7-9	12	TRBJ2-2	ASSRGQRTGELF
TRBV30	9	TRBJ1-4	AVRRGEKLF
TRBV25-1	14	TRBJ2-7	ASSPPPGGGDDEQY
TRBV14	13	TRBJ2-1	ASTPGWEGINEQF
TRBV20-1	11	TRBJ2-7	SASGLAAYEQY
TRBV7-8	12	TRBJ1-2	ASSFVQGSYGYT
TRBV19	12	TRBJ1-6	ASSIRDNNSPLH
TRBV6-5	13	TRBJ1-1	ASKRTGTAATEAF
TRBV5-1	16	TRBJ2-7	ASSPQLAGGNPSYEQY
TRBV27	14	TRBJ2-3	ASSYAGTSTADTQY
TRBV2	12	TRBJ2-7	ASSAGSESLKQY
TRBV6-5	12	TRBJ2-7	ASRTERGTYEQY
TRBV18	12	TRBJ1-1	ASSFTGVNTEAF
TRBV11-3	11	TRBJ2-3	ASSLGGTDTQY
TRBV7-3	16	TRBJ2-6	ASSPNPGQGTWANVLT
TRBV2	13	TRBJ1-4	ASSQEGRRDEKLF
TRBV9	13	TRBJ2-2	ASSGLAGDAGELF
TRBV7-3	11	TRBJ2-5	ASSLSGIETQY
TRBV20-1	9	TRBJ1-2	SARVRNGYT
TRBV27	13	TRBJ1-1	ASLTWGGVGTEAF
TRBV7-8	13	TRBJ2-5	ASSSGAGIQETQY
TRBV5-1	12	TRBJ1-4	ASSPTPANEKLF
TRBV6-5	12	TRBJ2-5	ASSYQDSQETQY
TRBV29-1	10	TRBJ1-2	SAKQGARGYT
TRBV7-9	15	TRBJ2-6	ASSSGQGGSGANVLT
TRBV19	14	TRBJ1-1	ASRSPPGGVNTEAF
TRBV5-1	11	TRBJ1-2	ASSLEGGHGYT
TRBV19	12	TRBJ2-7	ASSIGTSSYEQY